Listed below are T cell receptor beta chains from one sample, sequenced in a study of blood T cell repertoires in COVID-19. The assay was immunoSEQ multiplex PCR, and TCRdb's table has in-frame clones only and misses some. The sample includes tens of thousands of clones, over 70% seen only once; the top ten take 22%. The sample consisted of peripheral blood. These receptors were collected from a man older than 75 with active or convalescent COVID-19. Each CDR3 is given with its conserved first and last residue. A D gene is named only where the DNA matches it firmly. Some rows mark clone size as missing; the rest say once, few, many or name a class of expanded clone.

NA,NA,TRBJ1-4,TRBV18,TGTGCCAGCTCACCCCCTCAGGTGAGGGCTACTAATGAAAAACTGTTTTTT,CASSPPQVRATNEKLFF
NA,NA,TRBJ1-1,TRBV6-6,TGTGCCAGCAGATCCTACACTGAAGCTTTCTTT,CASRSYTEAFF
NA,NA,TRBJ2-3,TRBV20-1,TGCAGTGCCCAGAGGGCAGATACGCAGTATTTT,CSAQRADTQYF
TRBD2,NA,TRBJ2-2,TRBV6-4,TGTGCCAGCAGCCTTAGCGGGTTCACCGGGGAGCTGTTTTTT,CASSLSGFTGELFF
TRBD1,NA,TRBJ2-7,TRBV5-4,TGTGCCAGCAGCTACGACAGGGGGCTTGAGCAGTACTTC,CASSYDRGLEQYF
TRBD2,NA,TRBJ2-5,TRBV7-2,TGTGCCAGCAGCAGGTCCGGAGGAGCGGGAGGGACCCCACAAGAGACCCAGTACTTC,CASSRSGGAGGTPQETQYF
NA,few,TRBJ2-7,TRBV27,TGTGCCAGCAGTTCCGCGAGTTGGCGGTACGAGCAGTACTTC,CASSSASWRYEQYF
NA,NA,TRBJ1-1,TRBV30,TGTGCCTGGAGTGAACCTTTGGGGGGACTCACTGAAGCTTTCTTT,CAWSEPLGGLTEAFF
NA,once,TRBJ1-2,TRBV4-1,TGCGCCAGCAGCCAATTCCCGGGTATAATAGATGGCTACACCTTC,CASSQFPGIIDGYTF
NA,NA,TRBJ2-1,TRBV2,TGTGCCAGCAGCCCCAGGCCAGCTTCTCGTAATGAGCAGTTCTTC,CASSPRPASRNEQFF